This TCR beta chain comes out of a study of shared clonotypes between healthy human individuals. Regarding the study as a whole: Donor scarcity curtailed the genetic and exposure-history diversity represented herein. Rarefaction showed that sequencing of sorted subsets was incomplete (despite large depth).

Germline CDR1 SQVTM, CDR2 ANQGSEA. The V end lost 7 bases, the J end lost 0 bases, and 11 bases lay between the germline ends. The CDR3 contains 13 residues. The authors loaded roughly 200 ng DNA, 27,000 or so T cell genomes, into sorted-subset replicate PCRs. Per the original methods: Filtering of immunoSEQ junctional sequences could not match full-length read filtering. The assay was immunoSEQ multiplex PCR, and TCRdb's table has in-frame clones only and misses some. That table is the source of V, J and clone size, and D and trimming were worked out from the DNA. The sample lists about 2.4 million clones, 90% to 95% seen once, with 0.36% in the top ten. This clone appeared a single time. Its antigen is not known.

The chain combines TRBV29-1 with TRBJ2-3; perhaps TRBD1 as D (6 bases). The sample taken for sequencing was naive CD4+ T cells from PBMCs. Subset: CD45RA+ positively selected. This TCR derives from a man between 18 and 35 years old in good health. Some clones in this sample may be carry-over from other donors' samples. DNA for the CDR3: TGCAGCGCACAACAGGGAAGCACAGATACGCAGTATTTT. Its translation is CSAQQGSTDTQYF.